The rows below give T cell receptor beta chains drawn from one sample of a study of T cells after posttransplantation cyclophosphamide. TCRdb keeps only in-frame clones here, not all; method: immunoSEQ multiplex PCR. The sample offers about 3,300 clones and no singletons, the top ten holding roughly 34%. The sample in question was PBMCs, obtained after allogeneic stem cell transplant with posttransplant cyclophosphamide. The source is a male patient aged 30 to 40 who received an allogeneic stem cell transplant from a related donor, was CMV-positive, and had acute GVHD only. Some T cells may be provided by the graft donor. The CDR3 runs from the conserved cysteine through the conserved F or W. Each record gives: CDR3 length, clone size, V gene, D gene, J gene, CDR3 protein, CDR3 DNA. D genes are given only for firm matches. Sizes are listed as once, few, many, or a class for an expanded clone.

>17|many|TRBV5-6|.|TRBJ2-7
CASSLGPDFFTSYEQYF
TGTGCCAGCAGCTTGGGGCCAGACTTTTTTACCTCCTACGAGCAGTACTTC
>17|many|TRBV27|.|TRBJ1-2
CASSPILQGHLSYGYTF
TGTGCCAGCAGCCCTATACTCCAGGGACACCTCAGCTATGGCTACACCTTC
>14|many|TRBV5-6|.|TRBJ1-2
CASSLETAAYGYTF
TGTGCCAGCAGCTTGGAGACAGCAGCTTATGGCTACACCTTC
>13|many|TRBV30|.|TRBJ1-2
CAWSPPGVYGYTF
TGTGCCTGGAGTCCCCCAGGAGTTTATGGCTACACCTTC
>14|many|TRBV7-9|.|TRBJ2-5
CASSLSAYAETQYF
TGTGCCAGCAGCTTATCCGCCTACGCAGAGACCCAGTACTTC
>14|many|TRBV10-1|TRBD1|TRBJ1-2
CASSADRSIYGYTF
TGCGCCAGCAGCGCGGACAGGTCCATCTATGGCTACACCTTC
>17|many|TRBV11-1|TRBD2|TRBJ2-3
CASSHGLAGGLADTQYF
TGTGCCAGCAGCCACGGACTAGCGGGGGGGCTGGCAGATACGCAGTATTTT
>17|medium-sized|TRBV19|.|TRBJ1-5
CASSTLVGGVGNQPQHF
TGTGCCAGTAGTACCCTAGTCGGGGGGGTCGGCAATCAGCCCCAGCATTTT
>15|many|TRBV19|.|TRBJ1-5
CASSIGQTTNQPQHF
TGTGCCAGTAGTATCGGACAAACCACCAATCAGCCCCAGCATTTT
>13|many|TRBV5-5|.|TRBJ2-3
CASSWGGTDTQYF
TGTGCCAGCAGCTGGGGGGGCACAGATACGCAGTATTTT
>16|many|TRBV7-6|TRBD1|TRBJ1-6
CASSLGTGVENSPLHF
TGTGCCAGCAGCTTAGGGACAGGGGTCGAGAATTCACCCCTCCACTTT
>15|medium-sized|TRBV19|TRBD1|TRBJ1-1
CASSWTGDHRTEAFF
TGTGCCAGTAGCTGGACAGGGGACCACAGAACTGAAGCTTTCTTT
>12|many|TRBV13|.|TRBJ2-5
CASSEYLGPQYF
TGTGCCAGCAGCGAGTACCTGGGGCCCCAGTACTTC
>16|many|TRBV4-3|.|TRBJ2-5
CASSQVVGAGGETQYF
TGCGCCAGCAGCCAAGTTGTAGGGGCTGGAGGGGAGACCCAGTACTTC
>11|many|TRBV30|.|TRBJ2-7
CARDSGHEQYF
TGTGCCCGGGACTCGGGCCACGAGCAGTACTTC
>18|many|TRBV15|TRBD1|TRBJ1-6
CATSSPFGQGSYNSPLHF
TGTGCCACCAGCAGTCCCTTTGGACAGGGTTCCTATAATTCACCCCTCCACTTT